A selection of T cell receptor beta chains follows, all from one sample in a study of CD8 T cells in Susac syndrome. In TCRdb, the immunoSEQ multiplex PCR reads were re-called with MiXCR into one record per CDR3 protein. The data hold about 180,000 distinct CDR3 sequences, with 94% observed a single time. Sequencing was performed on CD4+ T cells from PBMCs. The source of these receptors is a human donor with Susac syndrome. The CDR3 runs from the conserved cysteine through the conserved F or W. D genes are given only for firm matches.

J	D	V	CDR3	DNA
TRBJ1-5	.	TRBV3-1	CASSLGVPGGNQPQHF	TGTGCCAGCAGCCTAGGGGTACCAGGCGGCAATCAGCCCCAGCATTTT
TRBJ2-7	.	TRBV7-9	CASSPQGGAYEQYF	TGTGCCAGCAGCCCCCAGGGCGGAGCCTACGAGCAGTACTTC
TRBJ2-6	.	TRBV6-2/TRBV6-3	CASSWGGGSGANVLTF	TGTGCCAGCAGTTGGGGAGGGGGCTCTGGGGCCAACGTCCTGACTTTC
TRBJ1-2	TRBD1	TRBV30	CASPSGQGGWGYTF	TGTGCCTCGCCCTCCGGACAGGGAGGCTGGGGCTACACCTTC
TRBJ2-7	TRBD2	TRBV10-2	CASSGVLAGHEQYF	TGCGCCAGCAGTGGCGTACTAGCGGGTCACGAGCAGTACTTC
TRBJ1-1	.	TRBV6-5	CASSSTEAFF	TGTGCCAGCAGTTCTACGGAAGCTTTCTTT
TRBJ2-5	TRBD2	TRBV5-1	CASSKAGGRQETQYF	TGCGCCAGCAGCAAAGCGGGGGGAAGGCAAGAGACCCAGTACTTC
TRBJ2-7	TRBD1	TRBV7-2	CASGPGTVSYEQYF	TGTGCCAGCGGCCCCGGGACAGTCTCCTACGAGCAGTACTTC
TRBJ1-1	.	TRBV2	CASSSRGGVTEAFF	TGTGCCAGCAGTTCCCGGGGGGGCGTGACTGAAGCTTTCTTT
TRBJ2-7	.	TRBV3-1	CASSQEGPQYF	TGTGCCAGCAGCCAAGAGGGGCCCCAGTACTTC
TRBJ2-3	TRBD2	TRBV29-1	CSVENPRGGLSRTDTQYF	TGCAGCGTTGAAAACCCTCGGGGGGGCCTATCCCGCACAGATACGCAGTATTTT